A single sample gave rise to the 3 T cell receptor beta chains below, sequenced in a study of cytomegalovirus exposure and HLA in healthy donors. Measured with immunoSEQ multiplex PCR; TCRdb has only the in-frame clones, and not every one. The table includes fewer than 200,000 clones, approximately 90% detected once. The sample consisted of PBMCs. The receptors stem from a woman in her 30s in good health and CMV-seronegative.

This sequence joins TRBV9 and TRBJ2-7; TRBD2 might be the D (6 bases). Germline lookup yields CDR1 SGDLS and CDR2 YYNGEE. There are 14 residues in the CDR3. V dropped 0 bases and J dropped 3 bases, with 10 bases sitting between them. As DNA, the CDR3 is TGTGCCAGCAGCGTAGCGGGCGGGGACTACGAGCAGTACTTC. Encoded protein: CASSVAGGDYEQYF.

This clone was seen just once. The chain recombines TRBV9 with TRBJ2-1; TRBD2 matches at 12 bases. J lost 6 bases, V lost 4 bases, and 5 bases had no gene match. The CDR3 loop spans 15 amino acids. Germline V gene sequence: CDR1 SGDLS, CDR2 YYNGEE. This CDR3 is CASSKLAGGSNEQFF. The CDR3 nucleotides are TGTGCCAGCAGCAAACTAGCGGGGGGTTCCAATGAGCAGTTCTTC. The full variable domain, completed using reference TRBV9 and TRBJ2-1, is DSGVTQTPKHLITATGQRVTLRCSPRSGDLSVYWYQQSLDQGLQFLIQYYNGEERAKGNILERFSAQQFPDLHSELNLSSLELGDSALYFCASSKLAGGSNEQFFGPGTRLTVL.

This chain uses TRBV10-2 with TRBJ1-4; a possible D gene is TRBD1 (6 bases). The CDR3 loop spans 15 amino acids. The V gene lost 4 bases and the J gene lost 7 bases, with 16 bases spanning the gap. The germline V gene has CDR1 WSHSY and CDR2 SAAADI. The CDR3 DNA reads TGCGCCAGCAGTGGGGACGGGGGGGCGTTTGAAAAACTGTTTTTT. Residues: CASSGDGGAFEKLFF.